This T cell receptor beta chain came from a study of blood T cell repertoires in COVID-19. Study-level background: In each case, the material was cDNA or gDNA derived from T cells, B-cell-depleted T cells, or PBMCs.

This CDR3 comprises 16 residues. Germline lookup yields CDR1 SGHAT and CDR2 FQNNGV. With 5 bases clipped from V and 3 bases from J, the junction kept 6 bases outside the gene matches. In the authors' methods: How many nucleated cells were present was estimated from reference gene primer amplification. TCRdb keeps only in-frame clones here, not all; method: immunoSEQ multiplex PCR. The V and J calls and clone size were taken over from that table, and D and trimming were inferred from the DNA. The repertoire includes some 310,000 clones, roughly 91% of them detected once, and 1% sits in the top ten. V is TRBV11-2 and J is TRBJ2-1; 11 bases match TRBD2. The material sequenced was peripheral blood. This receptor was identified in a man over 45 with active or convalescent COVID-19. For the CDR3, the DNA is TGTGCCAGCAGCGGATTTAGCGGGAGGGTCTACAATGAGCAGTTCTTC. As protein: CASSGFSGRVYNEQFF.